These T cell receptor beta chains were read from a single sample in a study of blood T cell repertoires in COVID-19. Sequencing used immunoSEQ multiplex PCR; TCRdb keeps in-frame clones, though not all of them. Of about 45,000 clones detected, approximately 90% appear once; the ten largest clones hold around 6.5%. Sequencing used peripheral blood. Receptors were obtained from a human donor in a cohort sampled during active COVID-19. The CDR3 runs from the conserved cysteine through the conserved F or W. Each record gives: V gene, J gene, clone size, CDR3 protein. Size tells how often a clone was seen (once, few, many) or the class of an expanded clone, and some rows leave it out.

TRBV5-1	TRBJ2-7	NA	CASRGTNSYEQYF
TRBV6-6	TRBJ1-2	NA	CASSFLPYGYTF
TRBV7-2	TRBJ1-2	NA	CASSSRQGAYGYTF
TRBV4-2	TRBJ1-4	NA	CASSQDIRRGWVEKLFF
TRBV12-5	TRBJ2-3	NA	CASGVRGVVTDTQYF
TRBV30	TRBJ1-4	NA	CAGTSGATNEKLFF
TRBV7-9	TRBJ1-6	few	CASSLGTGVGHNSPLHF
TRBV30	TRBJ1-5	NA	CAWEGGRGQPQHF
TRBV15	TRBJ2-7	NA	CATSPSAGTGGEQYF
TRBV29-1	TRBJ1-1	NA	CSVKSTGMNTEAFF
TRBV7-9	TRBJ1-1	NA	CASSLAQGTGNTEAFF
TRBV29-1	TRBJ2-3	NA	CSDWTASRPDTQYF
TRBV7-2	TRBJ2-1	NA	CASSLQRGNYNEQFF
TRBV11-2	TRBJ2-3	NA	CASSLAITDTQYF
TRBV11-2	TRBJ2-7	NA	CASSLEQGGSYEQYF
TRBV12-5	TRBJ2-7	NA	CASGPGQGTYEQYF
TRBV3-1/TRBV3-2	TRBJ1-6	NA	CASSSSTRSPLHF
TRBV29-1	TRBJ1-4	NA	CSVATGAPNEKLFF
TRBV2	TRBJ2-7	NA	CASSEAPPRAPVYEQYF
TRBV7-9	TRBJ2-1	once	CASSLPTSGRLNEQFF
TRBV7-9	TRBJ1-1	NA	CASSTGDWGEAFF
TRBV12-3/TRBV12-4	TRBJ2-7	NA	CASRSYEQYF
TRBV7-9	TRBJ1-1	NA	CASSLDRTWPFF
TRBV7-2	TRBJ2-2	NA	CASSLDGLAGGPHTGELFF
TRBV7-9	TRBJ1-2	NA	CASSLGTGRPAGGYTF
TRBV7-8	TRBJ1-5	NA	CASSSEPGVNQPQHF
TRBV25-1	TRBJ2-3	NA	CASSVGAGGPTDTQYF
TRBV27	TRBJ2-7	NA	CASRGAGGNLGEQYF
TRBV1	TRBJ2-6	NA	CTSSLGGPGTNVLTF
TRBV6-5	TRBJ1-6	NA	CASSYGGGNSKSPLHF
TRBV2	TRBJ2-3	NA	CASSLRLAGTDTQYF
TRBV5-1	TRBJ2-1	NA	CASTDRQGNNEQFF
TRBV11-1	TRBJ2-2	NA	CASSSRGGTGELFF
TRBV6-5	TRBJ1-1	NA	CASSLLGTGETEAFF
TRBV5-1	TRBJ1-4	NA	CASSRTGNEKLFF
TRBV2	TRBJ2-7	NA	CAMKLAGEFGEQYF
TRBV19	TRBJ2-7	NA	CASSKGLAGSPYEQYF
TRBV7-2	TRBJ2-3	NA	CASSFFHSTDTQYF
TRBV11-2	TRBJ2-6	NA	CASSSRDPGANVLTF
TRBV5-1	TRBJ2-7	NA	CASAPGLGSYEQYF
TRBV24-1	TRBJ1-1	NA	CATRDRQGEAFF
TRBV4-1	TRBJ1-4	NA	CASSQLPTQVANEKLFF
TRBV5-1	TRBJ2-4	NA	CASSADKNIQYF
TRBV18	TRBJ2-1	once	CASSPELESALKQFF
TRBV5-1	TRBJ2-7	NA	CASSRTRLQGSKPTYGQYF
TRBV27	TRBJ1-1	NA	CASSFGASLTEAFF
TRBV2	TRBJ2-3	NA	CASRERVEAFSTDTQYF
TRBV29-1	TRBJ1-4	NA	CSVGQVNEKLFF
TRBV7-8	TRBJ1-5	NA	CASNQGLNQPQHF
TRBV6-6	TRBJ1-5	NA	CASSSVGNQPQHF